This T cell receptor (beta chain) is from a study of blood T cell repertoires in COVID-19. Study summary: Sources were T cells, B-cell-depleted T cells, or PBMCs; the material itself was cDNA or gDNA.

Clones were sequenced by immunoSEQ multiplex PCR, and TCRdb holds only the in-frame ones, with some missing. The sample includes 300,000 to 350,000 clones, roughly 90% of them seen just once. The CDR3 is 13 amino acids. V was pared by 6 bases and J by 4 bases, with 12 bases between. Germline V gene sequence: CDR1 SNHLY, CDR2 FYNNEI. Enrolled during active infection, Seattle patients were then followed longitudinally. This TCR was recovered from a woman between 55 and 75 years old with COVID-19, enrolled during active disease. The sample comprised peripheral blood. The chain has TRBV2 and TRBJ2-5, with D possibly being TRBD2 (6 bases). This CDR3 is CASRLGGGETQYF. The DNA for the CDR3 is TGTGCCAGCAGGCTGGGGGGAGGAGAGACCCAGTACTTC.